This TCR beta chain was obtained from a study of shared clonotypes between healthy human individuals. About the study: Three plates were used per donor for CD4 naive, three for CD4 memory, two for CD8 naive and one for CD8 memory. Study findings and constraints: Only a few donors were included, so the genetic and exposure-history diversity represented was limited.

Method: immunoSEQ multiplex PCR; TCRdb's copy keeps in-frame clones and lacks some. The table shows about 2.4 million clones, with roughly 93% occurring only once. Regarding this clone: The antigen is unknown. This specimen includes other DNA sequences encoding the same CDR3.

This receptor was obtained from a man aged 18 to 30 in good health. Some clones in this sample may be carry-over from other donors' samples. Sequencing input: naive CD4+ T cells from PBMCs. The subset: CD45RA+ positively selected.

DNA for the CDR3: TGTGCCAGCAGCCTGCGGACAGGACAAGAGACCCAGTACTTC. Translated: CASSLRTGQETQYF. The rearrangement links TRBV7-2 to TRBJ2-5, with 7 bases that match TRBD1. V gave up 5 bases and J gave up 2 bases; unmatched junction bases: 5. Germline assignment: CDR1 SGHTA and CDR2 FQGNSA. This CDR3 has 14 amino acids.